This is a list of T cell receptor beta chains from one sample in a study of blood T cell repertoires in COVID-19. Profiled with immunoSEQ multiplex PCR; TCRdb holds only in-frame clones, not every one. The top ten hold about 2% of the sample, which has some 110,000 clones, around nine tenths seen once. The specimen sequenced was peripheral blood. These receptor sequences come from a man aged 45-60 years with COVID-19, enrolled during active disease. Each CDR3 is given with its conserved first and last residue. The order of the fields is CDR3 protein, CDR3 DNA, J gene, D gene, V gene, clone size. D genes are given only for firm matches. Not all rows give a size; the values are once, few, many and, for expanded clones, a class.

CDR3aa: CAISSGLASLDQETQYF
CDR3nt: TGTGCCATCAGCTCCGGACTAGCATCTCTTGACCAAGAGACCCAGTACTTC
j_gene: TRBJ2-5
d_gene: TRBD2
v_gene: TRBV10-3
abundance: NA

CDR3aa: CASSSGLAVNTGELFF
CDR3nt: TGCGCCAGCAGCTCGGGACTAGCGGTTAACACCGGGGAGCTGTTTTTT
j_gene: TRBJ2-2
d_gene: TRBD2
v_gene: TRBV5-1
abundance: NA

CDR3aa: CASSVVDTPAPNTGELFF
CDR3nt: TGTGCCAGCAGCGTAGTTGACACCCCGGCCCCGAACACCGGGGAGCTGTTTTTT
j_gene: TRBJ2-2
d_gene: NA
v_gene: TRBV9
abundance: NA

CDR3aa: CASSLVASGAHEQFF
CDR3nt: TGTGCCAGCAGCTTGGTAGCTAGCGGGGCCCATGAGCAGTTCTTC
j_gene: TRBJ2-1
d_gene: TRBD2
v_gene: TRBV5-4
abundance: NA

CDR3aa: CSSPREGGLTDTQYF
CDR3nt: TGCAGCTCACCCCGTGAGGGGGGGCTGACAGATACGCAGTATTTT
j_gene: TRBJ2-3
d_gene: NA
v_gene: TRBV29-1
abundance: NA

CDR3aa: CASSPSPLSTDTQYF
CDR3nt: TGTGCCAGCAGCCCCAGTCCCCTTAGCACAGATACGCAGTATTTT
j_gene: TRBJ2-3
d_gene: NA
v_gene: TRBV6-5
abundance: NA

CDR3aa: CASSPGTAKGYNEQFF
CDR3nt: TGTGCCAGCAGCCCTGGGACAGCTAAAGGCTACAATGAGCAGTTCTTC
j_gene: TRBJ2-1
d_gene: TRBD1
v_gene: TRBV13
abundance: NA

CDR3aa: CASSIGHRGTDTQYF
CDR3nt: TGTGCCAGTAGTATAGGTCACCGGGGCACAGATACGCAGTATTTT
j_gene: TRBJ2-3
d_gene: NA
v_gene: TRBV19
abundance: few

CDR3aa: CASSLPASGKQFGTDTQYF
CDR3nt: TGTGCCAGCAGCTTACCTGCTAGCGGTAAGCAGTTCGGGACAGATACGCAGTATTTT
j_gene: TRBJ2-3
d_gene: TRBD2
v_gene: TRBV7-9
abundance: once

CDR3aa: CASSLGQGWREKLFF
CDR3nt: TGCGCCAGCAGCTTGGGACAGGGCTGGCGGGAAAAACTGTTTTTT
j_gene: TRBJ1-4
d_gene: TRBD1
v_gene: TRBV5-1
abundance: NA

CDR3aa: CSVQTGGTYEQYF
CDR3nt: TGCAGCGTCCAGACAGGGGGAACCTACGAGCAGTACTTC
j_gene: TRBJ2-7
d_gene: TRBD1
v_gene: TRBV29-1
abundance: NA

CDR3aa: CASSVQGPSNQPQHF
CDR3nt: TGTGCCAGTAGTGTCCAGGGGCCGAGCAATCAGCCCCAGCATTTT
j_gene: TRBJ1-5
d_gene: NA
v_gene: TRBV19
abundance: NA

CDR3aa: CASSDRDEKLFF
CDR3nt: TGTGCCAGCAGTGACAGGGATGAAAAACTGTTTTTT
j_gene: TRBJ1-4
d_gene: NA
v_gene: TRBV2
abundance: NA

CDR3aa: CASSKTNRGNTEAFF
CDR3nt: TGTGCCAGCAGCAAGACCAACAGGGGGAACACTGAAGCTTTCTTT
j_gene: TRBJ1-1
d_gene: TRBD1
v_gene: TRBV5-4
abundance: NA

CDR3aa: CASSLDLVTGITDTQYF
CDR3nt: TGTGCCAGCAGCTTAGATTTAGTGACAGGGATCACAGATACGCAGTATTTT
j_gene: TRBJ2-3
d_gene: TRBD1
v_gene: TRBV7-2
abundance: NA

CDR3aa: CASSPSSGANVLTF
CDR3nt: TGTGCCAGCTCACCCAGCTCTGGGGCCAACGTCCTGACTTTC
j_gene: TRBJ2-6
d_gene: NA
v_gene: TRBV18
abundance: NA

CDR3aa: CASSRDIGRGLGTGELFF
CDR3nt: TGTGCCAGCAGCCGAGACATCGGCAGGGGGCTAGGGACCGGGGAGCTGTTTTTT
j_gene: TRBJ2-2
d_gene: TRBD1
v_gene: TRBV3-1/TRBV3-2
abundance: NA

CDR3aa: CSAARTLSYEQYF
CDR3nt: TGCAGCGCCGCCCGGACTCTCTCCTACGAGCAGTACTTC
j_gene: TRBJ2-7
d_gene: NA
v_gene: TRBV29-1
abundance: NA

CDR3aa: CASSLGRVAHNEQFF
CDR3nt: TGCGCCAGCAGCTTGGGCAGGGTAGCCCACAATGAGCAGTTCTTC
j_gene: TRBJ2-1
d_gene: NA
v_gene: TRBV5-1
abundance: NA

CDR3aa: CASSPSVGGTYNEQFF
CDR3nt: TGTGCCAGCAGCCCCTCTGTGGGAGGGACCTACAATGAGCAGTTCTTC
j_gene: TRBJ2-1
d_gene: TRBD2
v_gene: TRBV9
abundance: NA

CDR3aa: CASSAPGQGSYEQYF
CDR3nt: TGTGCCAGCAGCGCTCCGGGACAGGGGTCCTACGAGCAGTACTTC
j_gene: TRBJ2-7
d_gene: TRBD1
v_gene: TRBV6-5
abundance: NA

CDR3aa: CATSAGGDQPQHF
CDR3nt: TGTGCCACCAGTGCGGGGGGAGATCAGCCCCAGCATTTT
j_gene: TRBJ1-5
d_gene: NA
v_gene: TRBV24-1
abundance: NA

CDR3aa: CAIGGAGTGELFF
CDR3nt: TGTGCCATCGGCGGGGCTGGGACCGGGGAGCTGTTTTTT
j_gene: TRBJ2-2
d_gene: NA
v_gene: TRBV10-3
abundance: NA

CDR3aa: CASSQAGETQYF
CDR3nt: TGCGCCAGCAGCCAAGCGGGAGAGACCCAGTACTTC
j_gene: TRBJ2-5
d_gene: NA
v_gene: TRBV4-1
abundance: NA

CDR3aa: CASRPGQGTREQYF
CDR3nt: TGTGCCAGCAGACCGGGACAGGGGACGCGCGAGCAGTACTTC
j_gene: TRBJ2-7
d_gene: TRBD1
v_gene: TRBV28
abundance: NA

CDR3aa: CASSLLGEGTDTQYF
CDR3nt: TGTGCCAGCAGCTTATTAGGGGAAGGGACAGATACGCAGTATTTT
j_gene: TRBJ2-3
d_gene: NA
v_gene: TRBV7-2
abundance: NA

CDR3aa: CASTPGGTDTQYF
CDR3nt: TGTGCCAGCACCCCAGGGGGCACAGATACGCAGTATTTT
j_gene: TRBJ2-3
d_gene: NA
v_gene: TRBV12-3/TRBV12-4
abundance: NA

CDR3aa: CASGRQGTTYEQYF
CDR3nt: TGTGCCAGCGGACGACAGGGTACAACCTACGAGCAGTACTTC
j_gene: TRBJ2-7
d_gene: TRBD1
v_gene: TRBV2
abundance: NA

CDR3aa: CASSPREKGTGTSPYNEQFF
CDR3nt: TGTGCCAGCAGCCCCCGCGAAAAGGGGACCGGGACTAGCCCTTACAATGAGCAGTTCTTC
j_gene: TRBJ2-1
d_gene: NA
v_gene: TRBV21-1
abundance: NA

CDR3aa: CASSSLAAVGEQYF
CDR3nt: TGTGCCAGCAGCTCACTAGCGGCGGTCGGCGAGCAGTACTTC
j_gene: TRBJ2-7
d_gene: TRBD2
v_gene: TRBV7-8
abundance: NA

CDR3aa: CASSTATGWRGYTF
CDR3nt: TGTGCCAGCAGCACAGCGACAGGGTGGCGAGGCTACACCTTC
j_gene: TRBJ1-2
d_gene: TRBD1
v_gene: TRBV5-8
abundance: once

CDR3aa: CASSLPVTDTQYF
CDR3nt: TGTGCCAGCAGCTTACCAGTCACAGATACGCAGTATTTT
j_gene: TRBJ2-3
d_gene: NA
v_gene: TRBV7-2
abundance: once